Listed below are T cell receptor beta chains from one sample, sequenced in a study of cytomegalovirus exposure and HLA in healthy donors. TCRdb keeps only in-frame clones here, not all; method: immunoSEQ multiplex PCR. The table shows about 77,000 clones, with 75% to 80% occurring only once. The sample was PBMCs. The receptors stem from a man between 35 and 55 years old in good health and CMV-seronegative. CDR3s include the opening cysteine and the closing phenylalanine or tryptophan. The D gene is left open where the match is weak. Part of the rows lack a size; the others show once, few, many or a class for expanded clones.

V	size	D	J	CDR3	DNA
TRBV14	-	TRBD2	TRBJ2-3	CASSQDPGSGGLTDTQYF	TGTGCCAGCAGCCAAGATCCAGGTAGCGGGGGGCTCACAGATACGCAGTATTTT
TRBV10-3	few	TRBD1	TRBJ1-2	CAIRDRGRDNYGYTF	TGTGCCATCAGAGACAGGGGGCGCGATAACTATGGCTACACCTTC
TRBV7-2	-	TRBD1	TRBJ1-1	CASSQQGAAEAFF	TGTGCCAGCAGCCAACAGGGGGCAGCTGAAGCTTTCTTT
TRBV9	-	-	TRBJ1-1	CASSASHTMNTEAFF	TGTGCCAGCAGCGCCAGTCATACCATGAACACTGAAGCTTTCTTT
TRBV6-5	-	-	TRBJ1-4	CASSSHTVTNEKLFF	TGTGCCAGCAGTTCCCACACCGTCACTAATGAAAAACTGTTTTTT
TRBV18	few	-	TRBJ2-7	CASSQGLTSYEQYF	TGTGCCAGCTCACAGGGACTGACCTCCTACGAGCAGTACTTC
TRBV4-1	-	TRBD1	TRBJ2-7	CASSHQGASYEQYF	TGCGCCAGCAGCCACCAGGGGGCTTCCTACGAGCAGTACTTC
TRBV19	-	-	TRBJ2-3	CASSGGNTQYF	TGTGCCAGTAGTGGCGGGAATACGCAGTATTTT
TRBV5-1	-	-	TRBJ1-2	CASSLARGSYGYTF	TGCGCCAGCAGCTTGGCCAGGGGAAGCTATGGCTACACCTTC
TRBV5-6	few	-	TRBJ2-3	CASSYEGVFADTQYF	TGTGCCAGCAGCTACGAAGGGGTATTCGCAGATACGCAGTATTTT
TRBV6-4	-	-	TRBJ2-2	CASSEQLTGELFF	TGTGCCAGCAGTGAACAGCTCACCGGGGAGCTGTTTTTT
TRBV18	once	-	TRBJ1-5	CASSPPGGEPQHF	TGTGCCAGCTCACCACCGGGGGGTGAGCCCCAGCATTTT
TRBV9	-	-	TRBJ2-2	CASSIRTTNTGELFF	TGTGCCAGCAGCATACGGACAACGAACACCGGGGAGCTGTTTTTT
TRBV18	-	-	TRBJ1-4	CASSPPSDEKLFF	TGTGCCAGCTCACCACCCTCTGATGAAAAACTGTTTTTT
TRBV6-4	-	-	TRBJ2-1	CASSDDRGIEQFF	TGTGCCAGCAGTGACGATAGGGGTATTGAGCAGTTCTTC
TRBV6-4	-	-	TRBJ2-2	CASSDSGGTGELFF	TGTGCCAGCAGTGACTCGGGCGGGACCGGGGAGCTGTTTTTT
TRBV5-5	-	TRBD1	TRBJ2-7	CASSRDRGYEQYF	TGTGCCAGCAGTCGGGACAGGGGCTACGAGCAGTACTTC
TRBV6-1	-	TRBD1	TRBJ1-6	CASNRRGQVTSPLHF	TGTGCCAGCAACCGCAGGGGGCAGGTCACTTCACCCCTCCACTTT
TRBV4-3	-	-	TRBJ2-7	CASSHRMGPSYEQYF	TGCGCCAGCAGCCATAGGATGGGGCCCTCCTACGAGCAGTACTTC
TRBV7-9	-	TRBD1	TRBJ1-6	CASSLPGTGSYNSPLHF	TGTGCCAGCAGCCTGCCCGGGACAGGTTCATATAATTCACCCCTCCACTTT
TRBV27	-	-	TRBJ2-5	CASSLFSVPQETQYF	TGTGCCAGCAGTTTGTTTTCTGTCCCGCAAGAGACCCAGTACTTC
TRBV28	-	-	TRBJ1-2	CAANGGANYGYTF	TGTGCCGCGAACGGGGGGGCTAACTATGGCTACACCTTC
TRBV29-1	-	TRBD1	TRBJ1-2	CSVGGTGELGYTF	TGCAGCGTTGGTGGGACAGGGGAGCTTGGCTACACCTTC
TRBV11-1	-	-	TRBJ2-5	CASSRRVGALQETQYF	TGTGCCAGCAGCCGAAGGGTGGGGGCCCTCCAAGAGACCCAGTACTTC
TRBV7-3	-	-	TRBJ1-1	CASSLSGGYTEAFF	TGTGCCAGCAGCTTAAGCGGGGGCTATACTGAAGCTTTCTTT
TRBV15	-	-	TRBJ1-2	CATSRQGSSGYTF	TGTGCCACCAGCAGGCAGGGTTCGAGTGGCTACACCTTC
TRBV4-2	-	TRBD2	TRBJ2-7	CASSQVGGAYEQYF	TGTGCCAGCAGCCAAGTTGGGGGGGCCTACGAGCAGTACTTC
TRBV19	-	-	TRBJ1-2	CASSIRRDGYTF	TGTGCCAGTAGTATACGCAGGGATGGCTACACCTTC
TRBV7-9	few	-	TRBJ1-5	CASSPGGGLGNQPQHF	TGTGCCAGCAGCCCAGGTGGTGGCTTGGGCAATCAGCCCCAGCATTTT
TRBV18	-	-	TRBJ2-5	CASSPPENQETQYF	TGTGCCAGCTCACCACCTGAGAACCAAGAGACCCAGTACTTC
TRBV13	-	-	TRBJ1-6	CASSFALRDPDSPLHF	TGTGCCAGCAGCTTCGCCCTCCGGGATCCGGATTCACCCCTCCACTTT
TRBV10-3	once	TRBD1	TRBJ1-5	CAISTGTGGEQPQHF	TGTGCCATCAGCACCGGGACAGGGGGCGAGCAGCCCCAGCATTTT
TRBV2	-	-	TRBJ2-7	CASSAGQGQYF	TGTGCCAGCAGTGCCGGGCAGGGGCAGTACTTC
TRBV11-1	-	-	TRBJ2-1	CASSLTAYNEQFF	TGTGCCAGCAGCTTAACAGCCTACAATGAGCAGTTCTTC
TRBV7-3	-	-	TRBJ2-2	CASSLGGTVWSGELFF	TGTGCCAGCAGCTTAGGGGGGACTGTTTGGTCCGGGGAACTGTTTTTT
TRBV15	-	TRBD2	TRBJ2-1	CATSRSGEGTWDEQFF	TGTGCCACCAGCAGATCGGGGGAGGGGACTTGGGATGAGCAGTTCTTC
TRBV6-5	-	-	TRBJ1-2	CASGGANYGYTF	TGTGCCAGCGGCGGGGCTAACTATGGCTACACCTTC
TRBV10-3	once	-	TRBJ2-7	CAISESTDGAYEQYF	TGTGCCATCAGTGAGTCCACGGACGGGGCCTACGAGCAGTACTTC
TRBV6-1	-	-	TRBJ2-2	CASSARRGHPNTGELFF	TGTGCCAGCAGTGCAAGGAGAGGACACCCGAACACCGGGGAGCTGTTTTTT
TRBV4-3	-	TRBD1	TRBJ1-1	CASSQEGTGGYRNTEAFF	TGCGCCAGCAGCCAAGAGGGGACAGGGGGCTATAGGAACACTGAAGCTTTCTTT
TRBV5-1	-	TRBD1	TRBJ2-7	CASTRFGQGVYEQYF	TGCGCCAGCACAAGGTTTGGACAGGGGGTCTACGAGCAGTACTTC
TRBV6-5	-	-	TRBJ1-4	CASSITGLTNEKLFF	TGTGCCAGCAGTATTACAGGGCTAACTAATGAAAAACTGTTTTTT
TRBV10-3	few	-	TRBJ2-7	CASGHSYEQYF	TGTGCCAGCGGACACTCCTACGAGCAGTACTTC
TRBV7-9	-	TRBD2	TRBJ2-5	CASSTYGRGVSPEQETQYF	TGTGCCAGCAGCACTTATGGCCGGGGGGTCTCACCTGAACAAGAGACCCAGTACTTC
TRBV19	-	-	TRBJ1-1	CASRGGRGMNTEAFF	TGTGCCAGTAGAGGAGGGCGGGGGATGAACACTGAAGCTTTCTTT
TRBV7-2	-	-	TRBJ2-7	CASGQPYEQYF	TGTGCCAGCGGACAGCCCTACGAGCAGTACTTC
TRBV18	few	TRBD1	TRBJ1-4	CASSPPRGQGLANEKLFF	TGTGCCAGCTCACCCCCACGGGGACAGGGGCTAGCTAATGAAAAACTGTTTTTT
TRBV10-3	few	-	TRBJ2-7	CAISESPDRSEQYF	TGTGCCATCAGTGAGTCGCCGGACAGATCCGAGCAGTACTTC
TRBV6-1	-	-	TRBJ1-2	CASRRNYGYTF	TGTGCCAGCAGGAGGAACTATGGCTACACCTTC
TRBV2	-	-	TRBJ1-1	CASRQRTPGEAFF	TGTGCCAGCAGACAACGGACACCAGGGGAAGCTTTCTTT
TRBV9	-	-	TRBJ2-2	CASSPHSLPNTGELFF	TGTGCCAGCAGCCCCCACAGCTTACCGAACACCGGGGAGCTGTTTTTT
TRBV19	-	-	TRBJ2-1	CASSSGTAIYNEQFF	TGTGCCAGTAGTTCCGGGACTGCCATCTACAATGAGCAGTTCTTC
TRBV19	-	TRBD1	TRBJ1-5	CASSGTGTQGPQHF	TGTGCCAGTAGTGGGACAGGGACTCAGGGGCCCCAGCATTTT
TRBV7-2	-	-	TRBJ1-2	CASSLFREGYGYTF	TGTGCCAGCAGCTTATTCAGGGAAGGCTATGGCTACACCTTC
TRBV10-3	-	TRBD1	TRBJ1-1	CAISEPTTGDMPEAFF	TGTGCCATCAGTGAACCTACGACAGGGGATATGCCTGAAGCTTTCTTT
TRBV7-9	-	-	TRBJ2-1	CASSSTRASSYNEQFF	TGTGCCAGCAGCTCGACTAGGGCCAGCTCCTACAATGAGCAGTTCTTC
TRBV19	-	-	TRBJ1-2	CASSISGQYGYTF	TGTGCCAGTAGTATATCGGGACAATATGGCTACACCTTC
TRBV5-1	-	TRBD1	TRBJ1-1	CASSPFPTGGNTEAFF	TGCGCCAGCAGCCCGTTTCCGACAGGGGGGAACACTGAAGCTTTCTTT